The next 32 T cell receptor beta chains were all read from a single sample in a study of CD8 T cells in ankylosing spondylitis. TCRdb reprocessed the 5' RACE reads via MiXCR and lists one record per CDR3 protein. The data hold around 140,000 distinct CDR3 sequences, with 15% to 20% observed a single time. Study-wide results and caveats: Characteristic of ankylosing spondylitis blood, it appeared, was a TCR beta motif comprising 7 to 9 highly homologous variants.

The antigens these receptors bind are not known. Sample: blood, either unsorted or a sorted T cell fraction (not recorded which). The receptors stem from a male donor with ankylosing spondylitis.

This chain joins TRBV4-1 and TRBJ2-1, with 9 positions matching TRBD2. From germline, CDR1 is MGHRA and CDR2 YSYEKL. With V trimmed by 3 bases and J by 2 bases, 2 bases remained unmatched. The CDR3 has 15 amino acids. The CDR3 DNA reads TGCGCCAGCAGCCAGCTAGCGGGACCCTACAATGAGCAGTTCTTC. Its protein is CASSQLAGPYNEQFF.

This clonotype was found a few times. The chain uses TRBV5-1 and TRBJ2-3; TRBD2 aligns across 9 bases. The V gene end was trimmed by 0 bases and the J gene end by 2 bases; junction bases not matched to a gene: 7. The CDR3 runs 17 residues. CDR1 is SGHRS and CDR2 is YFSETQ in the germline V gene. The CDR3 DNA follows: TGCGCCAGCAGCTTGGAGACTAGCGGATATGCCACAGATACGCAGTATTTT. Its protein product is CASSLETSGYATDTQYF. The whole variable domain, filled in from reference TRBV5-1 and TRBJ2-3, reads KAGVTQTPRYLIKTRGQQVTLSCSPISGHRSVSWYQQTPGQGLQFLFEYFSETQRNKGNFPGRFSGRQFSNSRSEMNVSTLELGDSALYLCASSLETSGYATDTQYFGPGTRLTVL.

For the CDR3, the DNA is TGTGCCAGCAAACTCACCCGGACAGGACCCACCGGGGAGCTGTTTTTT. This codes for CASKLTRTGPTGELFF. The rearrangement uses TRBV2 and TRBJ2-2, with 7 bases matching TRBD1. This CDR3 spans 16 amino acids. V was pared by 7 bases and J by 4 bases, with 12 bases of the junction left unmatched. Per the germline V gene, CDR1 is SNHLY and CDR2 is FYNNEI.

Many counts were recorded for this clonotype. V and J are TRBV4-1 and TRBJ2-1; TRBD2 might be the D (5 bases). The CDR3 loop spans 17 amino acids. Looked up from germline, CDR1 is MGHRA and CDR2 is YSYEKL. V lost 0 bases to trimming and J lost 0 bases, with 12 bases between them. Here the CDR3 DNA reads TGCGCCAGCAGCCAAGAAGTACCAACTAGCTCCTACAATGAGCAGTTCTTC. As protein: CASSQEVPTSSYNEQFF.

The chain employs TRBV20-1 and TRBJ2-2; 7 bases align to TRBD1. Germline values: CDR1 DFQATT, CDR2 SNEGSKA (reference sequence). CDR3 length: 15 amino acids. V was pared by 3 bases and J by 7 bases, with 11 bases of the junction left unmatched. CDR3 amino acids: CSARLKGGIGGELFF. The CDR3, as DNA: TGCAGTGCTAGGCTTAAAGGGGGCATTGGCGGGGAGCTGTTTTTT.

This clonotype was detected only a few times. CDR3 amino acids: CASSFKAGMNEQYF. The CDR3 region has the DNA TGTGCCAGCAGTTTCAAGGCGGGAATGAACGAGCAGTACTTC. The J gene is TRBJ2-7, the V gene TRBV12-3 or TRBV12-4, with TRBD2 as a possible D gene (6 bases). This CDR3 comprises 14 residues. V lost 3 bases and J 5 bases, leaving 14 bases between the germline ends.

In this sample, this clonotype turned up a few times. The chain recombines TRBV29-1 with TRBJ2-2; D gene uncertain. The V and J ends lost 5 bases and 4 bases respectively, with 2 bases between them. CDR1 and CDR2 (germline): SQVTM, ANQGSEA. CDR3 length: 10 residues. CDR3 residues: CSVSTGELFF. As DNA, the CDR3 is TGCAGCGTTAGCACCGGGGAGCTGTTTTTT.

This clonotype was observed a few times. The rearrangement joins TRBV9 to TRBJ1-2; D call uncertain. Germline V gene sequence: CDR1 SGDLS, CDR2 YYNGEE. The CDR3 runs to 10 residues. The germline V and J ends were trimmed by 3 bases and 6 bases, with 3 bases remaining between them. The CDR3 DNA is TGTGCCAGCAGCGGAGATGGCTACACCTTC. It is translated as CASSGDGYTF.

In this sample, this clonotype turned up many times. The chain links TRBV29-1 to TRBJ2-4; 8 bases are shared with TRBD1. Germline V gene lookup returns CDR1 SQVTM and CDR2 ANQGSEA. The V gene end was trimmed by 3 bases and the J gene end by 0 bases; junction bases not matched to a gene: 7. The CDR3 consists of 16 residues. This CDR3 is CSVEGTGVGAKNIQYF. In nucleotides, the CDR3 is TGCAGCGTTGAGGGGACAGGCGTTGGAGCCAAAAACATTCAGTACTTC.

This clonotype was observed at least ten times. The chain has TRBV2 and TRBJ1-1; D gene unclear. V dropped 6 bases and J dropped 0 bases, with 5 bases sitting between them. The CDR3 is 12 amino acids. Germline-derived CDR1 and CDR2 are SNHLY and FYNNEI. This chain's CDR3 is CASSLMNTEAFF. Here the CDR3 DNA reads TGTGCCAGCAGCCTCATGAACACTGAAGCTTTCTTT.

The CDR3 sequence: CASSLAGGNNQPQHF. As DNA, the CDR3 is TGCGCCAGCAGCTTGGCAGGGGGCAACAATCAGCCCCAGCATTTT. This chain connects TRBV5-1 to TRBJ1-5; 8 bases line up with TRBD1. CDR3 length: 15 residues. Losses at the gene ends were 0 bases for V and 3 bases for J; bases not matched to a gene: 2. Germline CDR1 and CDR2: SGHRS and YFSETQ.

The chain joins TRBV5-1 to TRBJ2-5, with 11 bases fitting TRBD2. V lost 0 bases to trimming and J lost 4 bases; unmatched junction nucleotides: 2. The CDR3 contains 15 residues. Per germline, CDR1 SGHRS and CDR2 YFSETQ. CDR3 sequence (DNA): TGCGCCAGCAGCTTGGATAGCGGGAGGGTAGAGACCCAGTACTTC. Amino acid sequence: CASSLDSGRVETQYF.

This clonotype has a handful of counts. In nucleotides, the CDR3 is TGCGCCAGCAGCCGAAAGGGTGGACAGGTATCGGACATTCAGTACTTC. Protein: CASSRKGGQVSDIQYF. The chain has TRBV4-1 and TRBJ2-4, with 7 bases identical to TRBD1. After removal of 4 bases from V and 8 bases from J, the junction contained 14 bases not matched to a gene. Per germline, CDR1 MGHRA and CDR2 YSYEKL. The CDR3 totals 16 residues.

This clonotype was observed a few times. This rearrangement joins TRBV10-3 to TRBJ2-7; no firm D call. The V gene lost 0 bases and the J gene lost 2 bases, with 5 bases spanning the gap. Germline lookup yields CDR1 ENHRY and CDR2 SYGVKD. The CDR3 contains 13 residues. CDR3 bases: TGTGCCATCAGTGAGTCTGTCACCTACGAGCAGTACTTC. Protein sequence: CAISESVTYEQYF.

This clonotype was picked up a small number of times. J is TRBJ2-5 and V is TRBV20-1, with D unclear. Trimming stripped 1 base from V and 5 bases from J, with 14 bases between. Per the germline V gene, CDR1 is DFQATT and CDR2 is SNEGSKA (reference sequence). The CDR3 contains 14 residues. CDR3 nucleotide sequence: TGCAGTGCTAGAGGTGACGGCCAGAGGGAGACCCAGTACTTC. Protein sequence: CSARGDGQRETQYF.

This clonotype has just a few counts. This chain uses TRBV4-1 with TRBJ2-7; D is unclear. In germline, CDR1 is MGHRA, CDR2 YSYEKL. There are 13 residues in the CDR3. V dropped 5 bases and J dropped 2 bases, with 10 bases sitting between them. The CDR3 nucleotides read TGCGCCAGCAGCTCGGGCAGGCCCTACGAGCAGTACTTC. This translates into CASSSGRPYEQYF.

This clonotype was seen more than once but under ten times. The chain uses TRBV4-1 and TRBJ1-1; D is ambiguous. This CDR3 comprises 13 residues. Trimming pared 1 base from V and 8 bases from J, leaving 11 bases between. Germline assignment: CDR1 MGHRA and CDR2 YSYEKL. The CDR3 reads CASSQAVTLEAFF. CDR3 in DNA: TGCGCCAGCAGCCAAGCGGTTACGTTGGAAGCTTTCTTT.

Only a few counts were recorded for this clonotype. This chain connects TRBV6-1 to TRBJ2-7; TRBD2 aligns across 9 bases. The V and J ends lost 3 bases and 0 bases, in that order; junction bases with no gene match: 3. CDR3 length: 15 amino acids. CDR1 and CDR2 from the germline V gene are MNHNS and SASEGT. The CDR3 is CASSDSSGSSYEQYF. For the CDR3, the DNA is TGTGCCAGCAGTGATAGTAGCGGGAGCTCCTACGAGCAGTACTTC.

This chain uses TRBV18 with TRBJ2-1, with no clear D. Germline V gene lookup returns CDR1 KGHSH and CDR2 LQKENI. The ends were cut back, 1 base at V and 6 bases at J, with 7 bases in the middle. The CDR3 is made up of 13 amino acids. The CDR3 loop reads CASSPQGGNEQFF. CDR3 in DNA: TGTGCCAGCTCACCACAGGGCGGCAATGAGCAGTTCTTC.

J is TRBJ1-1 and V is TRBV2; 8 bases fit TRBD1. From germline, CDR1 is SNHLY and CDR2 FYNNEI. V gave up 3 bases and J gave up 5 bases; unmatched junction bases: 5. The CDR3 has 14 amino acids. The CDR3 DNA follows: TGTGCCAGCAGTGATTACAGGGGGGGAACTGAAGCTTTCTTT. Protein product: CASSDYRGGTEAFF.

This clonotype was observed a handful of times. V gene TRBV27 combines with J gene TRBJ1-2, with TRBD1 matching over 12 bases. Germline V CDR1 and CDR2: MNHEY, SMNVEV (reference sequence). Trimming at V came to 5 bases and at J to 3 bases, leaving 4 bases not matched to a gene. The CDR3 runs 15 residues. The CDR3 loop reads CASSPGTGGHYGYTF. CDR3 DNA: TGTGCCAGCAGTCCGGGGACAGGGGGCCACTATGGCTACACCTTC.

This sequence joins TRBV4-2 and TRBJ2-7, with 8 positions matching TRBD1. Germline V gene data show CDR1 as LGHNA and CDR2 as YNFKEQ. This CDR3 has 15 residues. The V gene end was trimmed by 1 base and the J gene end by 3 bases; junction bases not matched to a gene: 5. The CDR3 sequence is CASSQGRQGIYEQYF. The CDR3 DNA reads TGTGCCAGCAGCCAAGGTCGACAGGGGATCTACGAGCAGTACTTC.

This clonotype has more than one count but fewer than ten. The chain joins TRBV12-3 or TRBV12-4 to TRBJ1-1; D perhaps matches TRBD1 (6 bases). There are 11 residues in the CDR3. Trimming took off 2 bases at V and 13 bases at J, with 11 bases between the two ends. The DNA for the CDR3 is TGTGCCAGCAGTTTAAACAGGGATGTTTTCTTT. Translating it yields CASSLNRDVFF.

Only a few counts were recorded for this clonotype. The CDR3 DNA reads as TGTGCCACCCGCGCCGGAGGGCAAGAGACCCAGTACTTC. Its protein product is CATRAGGQETQYF. J is TRBJ2-5 and V is TRBV24-1; weak D call: TRBD2 (6 bases). From germline, CDR1 is KGHDR and CDR2 SFDVKD. V was trimmed by 9 bases and J by 2 bases, leaving 12 bases between them. The CDR3 is 13 residues long.

The chain recombines TRBV7-9 with TRBJ2-5; TRBD2 matches 7 bases. Germline V gene data show CDR1 as SEHNR and CDR2 as FQNEAQ (reference sequence). This CDR3 region has 12 residues. V trimming: 7 bases; J trimming: 2 bases; junction bases outside the gene matches: 1. The CDR3 DNA reads TGTGCCAGCAACGGGGGGCAAGAGACCCAGTACTTC. This codes for CASNGGQETQYF.

The CDR3 DNA reads TGCAGCGTTGAATGGGGGCCAGGCGAAAAACTGTTTTTT. Protein: CSVEWGPGEKLFF. V usage is TRBV29-1 and J usage is TRBJ1-4; D perhaps matches TRBD1 (6 bases). This CDR3 contains 13 residues. V was trimmed by 2 bases and J by 8 bases, leaving 12 bases between them. CDR1 and CDR2 (germline): SQVTM, ANQGSEA. The entire variable domain, with the rest obtained from reference TRBV29-1 and TRBJ1-4, is as follows: SAVISQKPSRDICQRGTSLTIQCQVDSQVTMMFWYRQQPGQSLTLIATANQGSEATYESGFVIDKFPISRPNLTFSTLTVSNMSPEDSSIYLCSVEWGPGEKLFFGSGTQLSVL.

The V gene is TRBV5-1, the J gene TRBJ2-2; 14 positions agree with TRBD2. CDR3 length equals 18 residues. V trimming: 4 bases; J trimming: 3 bases; junction bases outside the gene matches: 8. In germline, CDR1 is SGHRS, CDR2 YFSETQ. CDR3 sequence reads: CASSVAGLAGVDTGELFF. The CDR3 nucleotides are TGCGCCAGCAGCGTAGCGGGACTAGCGGGAGTGGACACCGGGGAGCTGTTTTTT.

This chain joins TRBV15 and TRBJ2-5, with D maybe TRBD2 (5 bases). This CDR3 spans 14 amino acids. V lost 0 bases and J 7 bases, leaving 12 bases between the germline ends. CDR1 is LNHNV and CDR2 is YYDKDF in the germline V gene (reference sequence). CDR3 DNA: TGTGCCACCAGCAGAGATAAGGCACGGGGGACCCAGTACTTC. Protein product: CATSRDKARGTQYF.

This clonotype appeared a few times. The chain couples TRBV10-3 to TRBJ2-7; D uncertain. V was shortened by 7 bases and J by 2 bases, with 9 bases between the two germline ends. This CDR3 region has 12 residues. Germline CDR1 is ENHRY and CDR2 is SYGVKD. In DNA form, the CDR3 reads TGTGCCATCATAACAGAGACCTACGAGCAGTACTTC. This sequence encodes CAIITETYEQYF.

This clonotype came up a few times. V usage is TRBV20-1 and J usage is TRBJ1-2, with 7 bases aligning to TRBD1. Germline V gives CDR1 DFQATT, CDR2 SNEGSKA (reference sequence). The CDR3 spans 17 residues. The V segment lost 0 bases and the J segment 7 bases; nucleotides outside the gene matches: 17. CDR3 sequence: CSARDRSPDRARSGYTF. The CDR3 DNA follows: TGCAGTGCTAGAGATAGGAGCCCCGACAGGGCAAGAAGTGGCTACACCTTC.

Many counts were recorded for this clonotype. The V call is TRBV11-2, the J call TRBJ2-3; D not certain. This CDR3 region has 14 residues. Germline values: CDR1 SGHAT, CDR2 FQNNGV. V gave up 4 bases and J gave up 4 bases, with 12 bases separating them. The CDR3 DNA follows: TGTGCCAGCAGCTCTGGCAGGAGAGCAGATACGCAGTATTTT. This translates into CASSSGRRADTQYF.

This clonotype was observed a handful of times. The chain joins TRBV12-5 to TRBJ1-2; D is perhaps TRBD1 (5 bases). V dropped 7 bases and J dropped 6 bases, with 18 bases sitting between them. Germline CDR1 is LGHNT and CDR2 is FRNRAP. The CDR3 loop spans 14 amino acids. DNA for the CDR3: TGTGCTAGTGCCCTGACAGCGAAGGGGCATGGCTACACCTTC. Translation gives CASALTAKGHGYTF.